This T cell receptor (beta chain) appears in the sequencing data of a study of tumor-infiltrating lymphocytes in primary liver carcinoma. Co-extraction yielded RNA and DNA from around 20-30 mg of unsorted bulk tissue. cDNA specific to TCR beta was made from roughly 500 ng of total RNA, with a constant-region primer employed for priming. Employing slightly modified ARM-PCR, three nested multiplex PCR rounds were run, and these gave rise to the TCR beta libraries. Primers for the first two PCR rounds were TRBV1-TRBV30 forward primers and a C-beta reverse primer (about 10 cycles per round). TCRdb analysed the multiplex PCR reads with MiXCR anew, one entry per CDR3 protein. Here the sample spans 55,000 or so distinct CDR3 sequences, roughly 70% being singletons. Comments on this clonotype: The missing conserved phenylalanine or tryptophan at the end of this CDR3 makes a read error likely.

The CDR3 is 13 residues long. CDR1 MNHEY and CDR2 SVGAGI come from the germline V gene. The germline V and J ends were trimmed by 6 bases and 7 bases, with 16 bases remaining between them. This receptor was obtained from a middle-aged man with primary liver carcinoma and hepatitis B virus infection. This chain joins TRBV6-5 and TRBJ2-7, with TRBD2 as a possible D gene (5 bases). The specimen was liver tumor tissue from sampling region 2. Subset noted: tumor region T2, inferior pole. CDR3 coding DNA: TGTGCCAGCAGGATAAAGGGAGCCGGTGAGCAGTACTCC. Protein: CASRIKGAGEQYS.